This entry concerns a single T cell receptor (beta chain). The germline V gene encodes CDR1 MGHDK and CDR2 SYGVNS. Losses at the gene ends were 8 bases for V and 2 bases for J; bases not matched to a gene: 16. The CDR3 is 17 amino acids. The sample comes from a study of shared T cell receptors in the human thymus. Only in-frame clones appear in the TCRdb table, and some are missing; sequencing was by immunoSEQ multiplex PCR. The sample includes 720,000 or so clones, 80% to 90% of them seen just once. This sample was shared with a second study, whose subject was human thymus T cells. According to that study: All donors were healthy Finnish infants who were undergoing corrective surgery to treat congenital heart defects. Surgeons resected thymus tissue during corrective heart surgery. Gene usage (both V and J) appeared biased in thymic and blood repertoires. Related research reported highly overlapping thymic repertoires among unrelated individuals.

Input material: thymocytes. The source is a girl under two years old with a congenital heart defect. The V and J genes are TRBV25-1 and TRBJ2-7, with 9 bases aligning to TRBD1. The CDR3 is CASSSNHRDRDPYEQYF. The CDR3 DNA follows: TGTGCCAGCTCGTCCAACCACCGGGACAGGGATCCCTACGAGCAGTACTTC.